These T cell receptor beta chains were read from a single sample in a study of monozygotic twins with inflammatory bowel disease. TCRdb re-called the 5' RACE reads, yielding one record per CDR3 amino acid sequence without DNA. The sample totals about 330,000 distinct CDR3 sequences. Sequencing used blood. These receptors all come from a human donor with ulcerative colitis or Crohn's disease, or a healthy co-twin of an affected twin (not recorded which). Each CDR3 is given with its conserved first and last residue. Each record gives: CDR3 length, J gene, V gene, CDR3 protein.

length: 17; J: TRBJ2-7; V: TRBV7-9; CDR3: CASSFSFGTSGTYEQYF
length: 17; J: TRBJ2-7; V: TRBV28; CDR3: CASSHFGAGQDRYEQYF
length: 13; J: TRBJ1-6; V: TRBV18; CDR3: CASSPTTPQPLHF
length: 16; J: TRBJ2-7; V: TRBV28; CDR3: CASSSALAERNYEQYF
length: 13; J: TRBJ1-1; V: TRBV25-1; CDR3: CASGPGSGTEAFF
length: 16; J: TRBJ1-2; V: TRBV6-1; CDR3: CASSERAPGGNYGYTF
length: 16; J: TRBJ1-5; V: TRBV21-1; CDR3: CASSKPEGPQDQPQHF
length: 15; J: TRBJ2-3; V: TRBV4-1; CDR3: CASSQLAGATDTQYF
length: 13; J: TRBJ2-1; V: TRBV6-5; CDR3: CASRNTLYNEQFF
length: 16; J: TRBJ1-5; V: TRBV28; CDR3: CASKGREFFSNQPQHF
length: 14; J: TRBJ2-5; V: TRBV20-1; CDR3: CSARDLGLQETQYF
length: 15; J: TRBJ1-6; V: TRBV3-1; CDR3: CASSQRDRPNSPLHF
length: 14; J: TRBJ2-5; V: TRBV15; CDR3: CATSRGGPGGTQYF
length: 15; J: TRBJ2-3; V: TRBV24-1; CDR3: CATSDLNRAGDTQYF
length: 15; J: TRBJ1-6; V: TRBV12-3/TRBV12-4; CDR3: CASRKGQGVYSPLHF
length: 13; J: TRBJ1-6; V: TRBV5-1; CDR3: CASRTEGDSPLHF
length: 14; J: TRBJ1-1; V: TRBV12-3/TRBV12-4; CDR3: CASSPAGSATEAFF
length: 16; J: TRBJ2-7; V: TRBV3-1; CDR3: CASSQDSVVSSYEQYF
length: 16; J: TRBJ2-7; V: TRBV9; CDR3: CASSDSLAGGLREQYF
length: 14; J: TRBJ2-7; V: TRBV9; CDR3: CASSVGLLSYEQYF
length: 13; J: TRBJ1-2; V: TRBV27; CDR3: CASSLSAGYGYTF
length: 15; J: TRBJ2-2; V: TRBV6-4; CDR3: CASSHAGGPDGELFF
length: 15; J: TRBJ2-1; V: TRBV20-1; CDR3: CSASFPGGGNNEQFF
length: 15; J: TRBJ2-7; V: TRBV5-1; CDR3: CASSLARNTYYEQYF
length: 18; J: TRBJ1-4; V: TRBV3-1; CDR3: CASSPRDREPRANEKLFF
length: 13; J: TRBJ2-2; V: TRBV29-1; CDR3: CSVEDSVTGELFF
length: 13; J: TRBJ2-7; V: TRBV29-1; CDR3: CSVGTVSSYEQYF
length: 17; J: TRBJ2-1; V: TRBV2; CDR3: CASSDGGRGGWPNEQFF
length: 15; J: TRBJ2-7; V: TRBV12-5; CDR3: CASGDSQGGFYEQYF
length: 14; J: TRBJ1-1; V: TRBV20-1; CDR3: CSANWGDMNTEAFF
length: 18; J: TRBJ2-3; V: TRBV20-1; CDR3: CSASALRPGGAFPDTQYF
length: 15; J: TRBJ1-1; V: TRBV19; CDR3: CASSIFVEENQVSFF
length: 19; J: TRBJ2-1; V: TRBV12-3/TRBV12-4; CDR3: CASSQRGLAGYSSYNEQFF
length: 17; J: TRBJ2-1; V: TRBV20-1; CDR3: CSAMGLAGGGGYNEQFF
length: 14; J: TRBJ1-1; V: TRBV6-6; CDR3: CASSSEGLRTEAFF
length: 15; J: TRBJ2-2; V: TRBV10-2; CDR3: CASSVRGGPTGELFF
length: 17; J: TRBJ2-1; V: TRBV25-1; CDR3: CASSSSQRGRSYNEQFF
length: 12; J: TRBJ2-7; V: TRBV20-1; CDR3: CSSRQEIYEQYF
length: 14; J: TRBJ2-7; V: TRBV5-6; CDR3: CASSLEGTGGEQYF
length: 14; J: TRBJ1-1; V: TRBV27; CDR3: CASSEQGLPTEAFF
length: 13; J: TRBJ2-1; V: TRBV29-1; CDR3: CSVSGTSYNEQFF
length: 18; J: TRBJ2-3; V: TRBV27; CDR3: CASTPPRLAGGITDTQYF
length: 14; J: TRBJ2-1; V: TRBV20-1; CDR3: CSAVSGRTYNEQFF
length: 14; J: TRBJ1-5; V: TRBV6-6; CDR3: CASGWTGYGQPQHF
length: 11; J: TRBJ2-1; V: TRBV12-3/TRBV12-4; CDR3: CASSLNGEQFF
length: 14; J: TRBJ2-2; V: TRBV18; CDR3: CASSPSPNTGELFF
length: 19; J: TRBJ2-1; V: TRBV4-1; CDR3: CASSQWRGPGGNTYNEQFF
length: 15; J: TRBJ2-1; V: TRBV12-3/TRBV12-4; CDR3: CASSLSGRTYNEQFF
length: 15; J: TRBJ2-5; V: TRBV27; CDR3: CASTKLAGGQETQYF
length: 14; J: TRBJ2-3; V: TRBV28; CDR3: CASSPTLGTDTQYF
length: 15; J: TRBJ1-1; V: TRBV29-1; CDR3: CSVLPGGGMNTEAFF
length: 16; J: TRBJ2-1; V: TRBV6-5; CDR3: CASSSLSGTPDNEQFF